Included here is one TCR beta chain sequence, with context. No antigen is known for it. This sample is drawn from a study of cytomegalovirus exposure and HLA in healthy donors. This CDR3 has 14 amino acids. Germline V CDR1 and CDR2: SGDLS, YYNGEE. In the PCR, 60 Vbeta and 13 Jbeta primers were used. As originally analysed: In a later analysis, the count reached about 82 million unique TCR beta chains, with about 9.9 million shared. Assay: immunoSEQ multiplex PCR; the TCRdb copy retains only in-frame clones and omits some. The D gene and trimming were derived from the DNA, and the V and J assignments and clone size from that table. The table lists under 100,000 clones, 79% of them singletons. Findings and caveats of the study: The authors later linked a missense DCLRE1C variant to TCR beta V- and J-gene trimming.

The clonotype originates from a man aged 25-45 years in good health and CMV-seronegative. The chain employs TRBV9 and TRBJ2-5, with TRBD1 matching 10 bases. Matching the DNA end better, TRBJ2-7 makes the J call doubtful. Material for sequencing was PBMCs. The CDR3 DNA sequence: TGTGCCAGCAGCCCTTACGACAGGGGGCTCGAGCAGTACTTC. Its protein product is CASSPYDRGLEQYF.